This T cell receptor (beta chain) stems from a study of T-cell memory formation after mild COVID-19. At the level of the study: Across donors, TCR clusters were largely donor specific.

Using its own MiXCR run on the 5' RACE reads, TCRdb lists one record per CDR3 protein. Counted here are about 240,000 distinct CDR3 sequences, over 8.5% occurring once; the ten biggest clones make up 22%. With regard to this clonotype: What it recognizes is unknown.

Study conclusions and caveats: Contracting CD4+ clones sat mainly in CM and EM; CD8+ in EMRA.

This CDR3 has 14 amino acids. Trimming left V 6 bases short and J 8 bases short, with 17 bases between. Sequences were obtained from PBMCs or a T cell subset sorted from them (not recorded which). The V call is TRBV12-3 or TRBV12-4, the J call TRBJ2-1; D possibly corresponds to TRBD1 (6 bases). The receptor's source is a man between 18 and 35 years old who had mild COVID-19 (a few samples of this study predate the infection). Cell type and time point are not known. The CDR3 coding sequence is TGTGCCAGCAGCCAGGACAGTTCTTGGGATGAGCAGTTCTTC. Translated: CASSQDSSWDEQFF.